The rows below give T cell receptor beta chains drawn from one sample of a study of blood T cell repertoires in COVID-19. Here immunoSEQ multiplex PCR was the method, and the copy in TCRdb shows in-frame clones only, minus some. The sample includes around 200,000 clones, approximately 84% of them seen just once. Sequencing used peripheral blood. These receptors were collected from an elderly woman with acute or convalescent COVID-19. Both conserved end residues are part of each CDR3. Fields, in order: J gene, clone size, D gene, V gene, CDR3 protein, CDR3 DNA. A D gene is named only where the DNA matches it firmly. Size tells how often a clone was seen (once, few, many) or the class of an expanded clone, and some rows leave it out.

J: TRBJ1-1; size: .; D: .; V: TRBV5-5; CDR3: CASSERTVRVNTEAFF; DNA: TGTGCCAGCAGCGAAAGGACAGTTAGGGTGAACACTGAAGCTTTCTTT
J: TRBJ2-3; size: .; D: .; V: TRBV5-6; CDR3: CASSFVAVSTDTQYF; DNA: TGTGCCAGCAGCTTTGTAGCGGTAAGCACAGATACGCAGTATTTT
J: TRBJ2-7; size: .; D: TRBD1; V: TRBV5-6; CDR3: CASRRTGIHEQYF; DNA: TGTGCCAGCCGACGGACAGGGATCCACGAGCAGTACTTC
J: TRBJ2-1; size: .; D: .; V: TRBV5-6; CDR3: CASSLPGPEAYNEQFF; DNA: TGTGCCAGCAGCTTGCCCGGCCCAGAGGCCTACAATGAGCAGTTCTTC
J: TRBJ2-2; size: .; D: TRBD1; V: TRBV4-3; CDR3: CASSQGAGTAPPGELFF; DNA: TGCGCCAGCAGCCAAGGTGCCGGGACAGCCCCTCCCGGGGAGCTGTTTTTT
J: TRBJ2-7; size: .; D: .; V: TRBV18; CDR3: CASSPGTLQEQYF; DNA: TGTGCCAGCTCACCCGGGACTCTACAGGAGCAGTACTTC
J: TRBJ1-5; size: once; D: TRBD1; V: TRBV7-2; CDR3: CASSYRQGATNQPQHF; DNA: TGTGCCAGCAGCTACCGACAGGGGGCGACGAATCAGCCCCAGCATTTT
J: TRBJ2-3; size: few; D: TRBD2; V: TRBV3-1/TRBV3-2; CDR3: CASSQGLATTDTQYF; DNA: TGTGCCAGCAGCCAAGGACTAGCAACCACAGATACGCAGTATTTT
J: TRBJ2-7; size: .; D: .; V: TRBV4-3; CDR3: CASSQYPDNYEQYF; DNA: TGCGCCAGCAGCCAATACCCGGACAACTACGAGCAGTACTTC
J: TRBJ2-7; size: .; D: TRBD1; V: TRBV25-1; CDR3: CASSGDRGTYEQYF; DNA: TGTGCCAGCAGTGGAGACAGGGGGACCTACGAGCAGTACTTC
J: TRBJ2-7; size: .; D: .; V: TRBV6-2/TRBV6-3; CDR3: CASSKDSDYEQYF; DNA: TGTGCCAGCAGTAAGGACAGTGACTACGAGCAGTACTTC
J: TRBJ2-3; size: .; D: TRBD2; V: TRBV5-1; CDR3: CASSFTLAGDTQYF; DNA: TGCGCCAGCAGCTTTACACTAGCGGGAGATACGCAGTATTTT
J: TRBJ2-7; size: .; D: TRBD2; V: TRBV27; CDR3: CASSLSGGSSYEQYF; DNA: TGTGCCAGCAGTTTATCGGGAGGGAGCTCCTACGAGCAGTACTTC
J: TRBJ1-2; size: .; D: .; V: TRBV4-1; CDR3: CASSQEAQNIYGYTF; DNA: TGCGCCAGCAGCCAAGAAGCGCAGAACATCTATGGCTACACCTTC
J: TRBJ1-2; size: .; D: .; V: TRBV21-1; CDR3: CANSDRQYGYTF; DNA: TGTGCCAACTCCGACAGACAGTATGGCTACACCTTC
J: TRBJ1-5; size: .; D: .; V: TRBV25-1; CDR3: CASQPTGSNQPQHF; DNA: TGTGCCAGCCAACCCACAGGGAGCAATCAGCCCCAGCATTTT
J: TRBJ2-5; size: .; D: TRBD1; V: TRBV24-1; CDR3: CATSDLLDRDGETQYF; DNA: TGTGCCACCAGTGATTTGTTGGACAGGGATGGAGAGACCCAGTACTTC
J: TRBJ1-2; size: .; D: .; V: TRBV6-4; CDR3: CASSDSQGAYGYTF; DNA: TGTGCCAGCAGTGACTCACAGGGCGCCTATGGCTACACCTTC
J: TRBJ1-2; size: .; D: TRBD1; V: TRBV27; CDR3: CASSNTGGAYYGYTF; DNA: TGTGCCAGCAGTAACACAGGGGGCGCCTACTATGGCTACACCTTC
J: TRBJ1-2; size: .; D: .; V: TRBV7-8; CDR3: CASSSTAPGESWGTF; DNA: TGTGCCAGCAGCTCAACTGCCCCAGGGGAATCTTGGGGCACCTTC
J: TRBJ2-5; size: .; D: TRBD1; V: TRBV18; CDR3: CASSTQGFDQETQYF; DNA: TGTGCCAGCTCAACACAGGGGTTTGACCAAGAGACCCAGTACTTC
J: TRBJ1-2; size: .; D: .; V: TRBV6-2/TRBV6-3; CDR3: CASSYLRANYGYTF; DNA: TGTGCCAGCAGTTACCTACGGGCTAACTATGGCTACACCTTC
J: TRBJ2-7; size: .; D: TRBD2; V: TRBV9; CDR3: CASSAGTSGYEQYF; DNA: TGTGCCAGCAGCGCCGGGACTAGCGGCTACGAGCAGTACTTC
J: TRBJ2-6; size: .; D: TRBD1; V: TRBV15; CDR3: CATSKGQGNSGANVLTF; DNA: TGTGCCACCAGCAAAGGACAGGGAAACTCTGGGGCCAACGTCCTGACTTTC
J: TRBJ2-7; size: .; D: .; V: TRBV7-2; CDR3: CASSLRGYESYEQYF; DNA: TGTGCCAGCAGCTTACGCGGCTACGAAAGCTACGAGCAGTACTTC
J: TRBJ1-2; size: few; D: TRBD1; V: TRBV6-6; CDR3: CACGQAYGYTF; DNA: TGTGCCTGTGGACAGGCCTATGGCTACACCTTC
J: TRBJ1-4; size: .; D: .; V: TRBV28; CDR3: CASSRGQSGEKLFF; DNA: TGTGCCAGCAGTCGTGGACAGAGTGGTGAAAAACTGTTTTTT
J: TRBJ1-2; size: .; D: .; V: TRBV7-2; CDR3: CASSLGQYGYTF; DNA: TGTGCCAGCAGCTTAGGACAGTATGGCTACACCTTC
J: TRBJ1-5; size: .; D: TRBD1; V: TRBV6-1; CDR3: CASSEVRTGGQPQHF; DNA: TGTGCCAGCAGTGAAGTCAGGACAGGGGGTCAGCCCCAGCATTTT
J: TRBJ1-2; size: .; D: .; V: TRBV6-5; CDR3: CASSPTLGPMAGYTF; DNA: TGTGCCAGCAGTCCTACCCTGGGGCCCATGGCTGGCTACACCTTC
J: TRBJ1-5; size: .; D: .; V: TRBV7-9; CDR3: CASDFAGSNQPQHF; DNA: TGTGCCAGCGACTTCGCGGGGAGCAATCAGCCCCAGCATTTT
J: TRBJ1-1; size: .; D: .; V: TRBV29-1; CDR3: CSVEDRGGAFF; DNA: TGCAGCGTTGAAGATCGAGGGGGAGCTTTCTTT
J: TRBJ2-5; size: once; D: TRBD2; V: TRBV7-8; CDR3: CASSRTSGVVGTQYF; DNA: TGTGCCAGCAGCCGGACTAGCGGAGTGGTCGGGACCCAGTACTTC
J: TRBJ2-2; size: .; D: TRBD2; V: TRBV7-2; CDR3: CASSLEITSGYTGELFF; DNA: TGTGCCAGCAGCTTAGAGATCACTAGCGGTTACACCGGGGAGCTGTTTTTT
J: TRBJ2-5; size: .; D: .; V: TRBV9; CDR3: CASSADGTIYQETQYF; DNA: TGTGCCAGCAGCGCCGACGGGACAATCTACCAAGAGACCCAGTACTTC
J: TRBJ1-3; size: .; D: .; V: TRBV19; CDR3: CASRSRLGNTIYF; DNA: TGTGCCAGTAGGTCGAGGCTGGGAAACACCATATATTTT
J: TRBJ2-7; size: .; D: .; V: TRBV11-2; CDR3: CASSLVSSKYEQYF; DNA: TGTGCCAGCAGCTTAGTCAGTTCCAAGTACGAGCAGTACTTC
J: TRBJ2-1; size: .; D: TRBD2; V: TRBV24-1; CDR3: CATSDPTSGTGFYNEQFF; DNA: TGTGCCACCAGTGACCCGACTAGCGGGACTGGTTTCTACAATGAGCAGTTCTTC
J: TRBJ1-5; size: .; D: .; V: TRBV18; CDR3: CASSPPAGSNQPQHF; DNA: TGTGCCAGCTCACCCCCGGCCGGGAGCAATCAGCCCCAGCATTTT
J: TRBJ2-5; size: .; D: .; V: TRBV12-5; CDR3: CASAMDFHQETQYF; DNA: TGTGCTAGTGCTATGGACTTCCACCAAGAGACCCAGTACTTC
J: TRBJ1-2; size: few; D: .; V: TRBV7-2; CDR3: CASSLLGTDYGYTF; DNA: TGTGCCAGCAGCTTACTTGGGACTGATTATGGCTACACCTTC
J: TRBJ1-2; size: .; D: TRBD1; V: TRBV19; CDR3: CASSITGDPGYTF; DNA: TGTGCCAGTAGTATTACAGGGGATCCTGGCTACACCTTC
J: TRBJ2-5; size: .; D: TRBD2; V: TRBV5-6; CDR3: CASSLTSGRETQYF; DNA: TGTGCCAGCAGCTTGACTAGCGGGAGAGAGACCCAGTACTTC
J: TRBJ1-1; size: few; D: .; V: TRBV5-1; CDR3: CASSFQSETEAFF; DNA: TGCGCCAGCAGCTTCCAGTCTGAAACTGAAGCTTTCTTT
J: TRBJ2-5; size: .; D: .; V: TRBV7-8; CDR3: CASSPRGETQYF; DNA: TGTGCCAGCAGCCCAAGGGGCGAGACCCAGTACTTC
J: TRBJ2-3; size: .; D: TRBD2; V: TRBV7-9; CDR3: CASSLGSTSGATDTQYF; DNA: TGTGCCAGCAGCTTAGGGAGCACTAGCGGGGCCACAGATACGCAGTATTTT
J: TRBJ2-7; size: .; D: .; V: TRBV4-2; CDR3: CASSQDPGRNEQYF; DNA: TGTGCCAGCAGCCAAGACCCGGGGAGGAACGAGCAGTACTTC
J: TRBJ1-1; size: .; D: TRBD1; V: TRBV6-5; CDR3: CASSWDSRNTEAFF; DNA: TGTGCCAGCAGTTGGGACAGCCGGAACACTGAAGCTTTCTTT
J: TRBJ1-2; size: .; D: TRBD1; V: TRBV19; CDR3: CASSGWTGPFLGYTF; DNA: TGTGCCAGTAGTGGTTGGACAGGGCCCTTTTTGGGCTACACCTTC
J: TRBJ2-5; size: .; D: TRBD2; V: TRBV18; CDR3: CASSPLAGGYAGETQYF; DNA: TGTGCCAGCTCACCACTAGCGGGAGGTTATGCGGGAGAGACCCAGTACTTC
J: TRBJ2-3; size: .; D: .; V: TRBV7-2; CDR3: CASSSQIGTQYF; DNA: TGTGCCAGCAGCTCCCAGATTGGTACGCAGTATTTT
J: TRBJ1-6; size: once; D: TRBD1; V: TRBV2; CDR3: CASRAVTGGFYNSPLHF; DNA: TGTGCCAGCAGAGCTGTGACAGGGGGCTTCTATAATTCACCCCTCCACTTT
J: TRBJ2-1; size: .; D: TRBD2; V: TRBV5-4; CDR3: CASSLETSGAYNEQFF; DNA: TGTGCCAGCAGCTTGGAGACTAGCGGGGCGTACAATGAGCAGTTCTTC
J: TRBJ1-3; size: .; D: TRBD1; V: TRBV5-1; CDR3: CASSLETGARTIYF; DNA: TGCGCCAGCAGCTTGGAGACAGGGGCAAGAACCATATATTTT
J: TRBJ1-1; size: .; D: .; V: TRBV5-1; CDR3: CASSLGGISRGEAFF; DNA: TGCGCCAGCAGCTTGGGCGGCATTTCCAGAGGTGAAGCTTTCTTT
J: TRBJ1-5; size: .; D: .; V: TRBV27; CDR3: CASGRWNQPQHF; DNA: TGTGCCAGCGGTCGGTGGAATCAGCCCCAGCATTTT
J: TRBJ1-5; size: .; D: .; V: TRBV6-5; CDR3: CASSYTRVSSNQPQHF; DNA: TGTGCCAGCAGTTACACGCGGGTAAGCAGCAATCAGCCCCAGCATTTT
J: TRBJ1-2; size: few; D: .; V: TRBV2; CDR3: CASSGYRTGYTF; DNA: TGTGCCAGCAGTGGGTACAGGACTGGCTACACCTTC
J: TRBJ2-2; size: .; D: TRBD1; V: TRBV7-2; CDR3: CASSLATGGDGELFF; DNA: TGTGCCAGCAGCTTAGCGACAGGGGGAGACGGGGAGCTGTTTTTT
J: TRBJ2-3; size: .; D: TRBD1; V: TRBV29-1; CDR3: CSPKGAGGVIVDTQYF; DNA: TGCAGCCCCAAGGGGGCAGGGGGCGTAATAGTCGATACGCAGTATTTT